The text below deals with one T cell receptor (beta chain). Its antigen is still unknown. Trimming took 9 bases from V and 6 from J; bases not matched to a gene: 9. The CDR3 has 13 amino acids. Germline V gene lookup returns CDR1 SEHNR and CDR2 FQNEAQ (reference sequence). The data derive from a study of cytomegalovirus exposure and HLA in healthy donors. General study points: A later analysis linked a missense variant in DCLRE1C to the trimming of TCR beta V and J genes. The analysis excluded some indistinguishable V segments, including TRBV6-2 and TRBV6-3. About 90% or about 30% of the time was how often most TCR beta V segments were productive, according to an earlier analysis.

The PCR contained 60 Vbeta and 13 Jbeta primers. The method was immunoSEQ multiplex PCR; TCRdb's version includes in-frame clones alone and lacks a portion of them. The sample lists about 110,000 clones, 77% occurring once. The material sequenced was PBMCs. The chain is built from TRBV7-9 and TRBJ2-3, with 7 bases matching TRBD2. The sequence came from a male donor in good health and CMV-seronegative. CDR3 loop: CASSRDYLDTQYF. In DNA, the CDR3 is TGTGCCAGTAGTCGGGACTATTTGGATACGCAGTATTTT.